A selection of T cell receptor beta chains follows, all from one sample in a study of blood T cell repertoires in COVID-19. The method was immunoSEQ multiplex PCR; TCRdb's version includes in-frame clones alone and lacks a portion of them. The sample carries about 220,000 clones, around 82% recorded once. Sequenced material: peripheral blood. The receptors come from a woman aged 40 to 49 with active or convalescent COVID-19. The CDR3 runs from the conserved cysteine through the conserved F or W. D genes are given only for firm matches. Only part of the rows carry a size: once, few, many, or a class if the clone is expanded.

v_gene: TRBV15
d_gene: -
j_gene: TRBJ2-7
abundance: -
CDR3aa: CATSSLREEYSSYEQYF
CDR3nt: TGTGCCACCAGCAGCTTGAGGGAAGAGTACAGCTCCTACGAGCAGTACTTC

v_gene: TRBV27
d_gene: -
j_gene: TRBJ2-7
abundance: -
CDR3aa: CASSLVGDEQYF
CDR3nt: TGTGCCAGCAGTTTGGTCGGGGACGAGCAGTACTTC

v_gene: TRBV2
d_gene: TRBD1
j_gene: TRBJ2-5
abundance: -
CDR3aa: CASSLDREETQYF
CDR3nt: TGTGCCAGCAGTCTGGACAGGGAAGAGACCCAGTACTTC

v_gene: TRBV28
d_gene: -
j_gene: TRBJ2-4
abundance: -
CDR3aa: CASSLSQRGKNIQYF
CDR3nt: TGTGCCAGCAGTTTGAGCCAGAGAGGTAAAAACATTCAGTACTTC

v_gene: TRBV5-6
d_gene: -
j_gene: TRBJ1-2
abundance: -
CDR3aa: CASSLGRSGGYTF
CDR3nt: TGTGCCAGCAGCTTGGGAAGGTCGGGAGGCTACACCTTC

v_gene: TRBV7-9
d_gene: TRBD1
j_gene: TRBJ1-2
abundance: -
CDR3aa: CASSVDRGANGYTF
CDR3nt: TGTGCCAGCAGCGTCGACAGGGGAGCGAATGGCTACACCTTC

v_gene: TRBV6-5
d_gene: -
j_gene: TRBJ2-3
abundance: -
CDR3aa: CASTAGLGPDTQYF
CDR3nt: TGTGCCAGCACGGCGGGGCTGGGGCCAGATACGCAGTATTTT

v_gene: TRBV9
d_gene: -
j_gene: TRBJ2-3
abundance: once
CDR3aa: CASSAFGGSVPPDTQYF
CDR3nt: TGTGCCAGCAGCGCTTTTGGGGGCTCAGTTCCCCCAGATACGCAGTATTTT

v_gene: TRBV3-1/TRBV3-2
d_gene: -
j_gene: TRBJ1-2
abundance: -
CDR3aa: CASSQEHNYGYTF
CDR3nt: TGTGCCAGCAGCCAAGAACATAACTATGGCTACACCTTC

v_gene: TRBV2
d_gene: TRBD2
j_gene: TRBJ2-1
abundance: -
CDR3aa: CASSEAASGGVLEFF
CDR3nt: TGTGCCAGCAGTGAAGCAGCTAGCGGGGGTGTACTAGAGTTCTTC

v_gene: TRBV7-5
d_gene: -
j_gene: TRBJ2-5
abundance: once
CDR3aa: CARSFPRQEVVETQYF
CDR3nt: TGTGCCAGAAGCTTTCCGAGACAGGAGGTTGTGGAGACCCAGTACTTC

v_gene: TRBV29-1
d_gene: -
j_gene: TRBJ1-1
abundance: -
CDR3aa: CSVRQVSGAFF
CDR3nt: TGCAGCGTTCGACAGGTCTCGGGAGCTTTCTTT

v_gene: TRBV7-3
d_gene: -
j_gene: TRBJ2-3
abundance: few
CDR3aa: CASSSGYTDTQYF
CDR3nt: TGTGCCAGCTCCAGCGGGTACACAGATACGCAGTATTTT

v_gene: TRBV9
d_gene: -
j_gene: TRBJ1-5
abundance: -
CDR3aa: CASSVGEEDSNQPQHF
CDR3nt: TGTGCCAGCAGCGTAGGGGAGGAAGATAGCAATCAGCCCCAGCATTTT

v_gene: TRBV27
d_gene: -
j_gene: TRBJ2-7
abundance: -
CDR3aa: CASSGTGGEQYF
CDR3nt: TGTGCCAGCAGTGGAACAGGTGGCGAGCAGTACTTC

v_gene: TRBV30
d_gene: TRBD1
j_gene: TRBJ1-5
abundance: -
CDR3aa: CAWSGDTGGRQPQHF
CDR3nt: TGTGCCTGGAGTGGAGATACAGGGGGCCGTCAGCCCCAGCATTTT

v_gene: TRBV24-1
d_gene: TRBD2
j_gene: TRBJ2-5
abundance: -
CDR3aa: CATSDPTPSGGLAVETQYF
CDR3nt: TGTGCCACCAGTGATCCGACCCCCAGCGGGGGGCTAGCCGTGGAGACCCAGTACTTC

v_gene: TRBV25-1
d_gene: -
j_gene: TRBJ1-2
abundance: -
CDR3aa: CASSPSRWVANYGYTF
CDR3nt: TGTGCCAGCAGTCCTAGCCGGTGGGTAGCTAACTATGGCTACACCTTC

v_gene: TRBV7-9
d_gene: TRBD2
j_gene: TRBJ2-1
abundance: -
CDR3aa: CASSLALLELAGDNEQFF
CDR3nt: TGTGCCAGCAGCTTAGCGCTGTTGGAACTAGCGGGAGACAATGAGCAGTTCTTC

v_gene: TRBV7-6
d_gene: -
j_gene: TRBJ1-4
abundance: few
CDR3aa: CASSLSRPSSATNEKLFF
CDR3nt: TGTGCCAGCAGCTTAAGCAGGCCCTCATCGGCAACTAATGAAAAACTGTTTTTT

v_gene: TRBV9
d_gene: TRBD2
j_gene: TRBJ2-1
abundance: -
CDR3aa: CASSGTSGNVNEQFF
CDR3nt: TGTGCCAGCAGCGGTACTAGCGGGAATGTCAATGAGCAGTTCTTC

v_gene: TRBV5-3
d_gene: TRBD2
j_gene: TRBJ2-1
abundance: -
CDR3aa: CARSWGLAGLPRVNEQFF
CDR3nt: TGTGCCAGAAGCTGGGGACTAGCGGGCCTCCCTAGGGTCAATGAGCAGTTCTTC

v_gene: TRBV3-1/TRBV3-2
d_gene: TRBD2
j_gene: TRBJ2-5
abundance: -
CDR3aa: CASSGTSGRGHQETQYF
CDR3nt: TGTGCCAGCAGCGGGACTAGCGGGAGGGGGCACCAGGAGACCCAGTACTTC

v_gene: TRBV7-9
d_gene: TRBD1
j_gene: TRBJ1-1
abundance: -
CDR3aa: CATTKEGALTEAFF
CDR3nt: TGTGCCACCACCAAGGAGGGGGCGCTTACTGAAGCTTTCTTT

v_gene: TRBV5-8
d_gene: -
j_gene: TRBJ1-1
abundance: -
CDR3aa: CASSLADRWITEAFF
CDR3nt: TGTGCCAGCAGCTTGGCTGACAGGTGGATAACTGAAGCTTTCTTT

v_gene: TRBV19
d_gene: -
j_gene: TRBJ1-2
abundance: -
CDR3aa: CASSIPRGGNDYGYTF
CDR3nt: TGTGCCAGTAGTATCCCCCGGGGGGGGAATGACTATGGCTACACCTTC

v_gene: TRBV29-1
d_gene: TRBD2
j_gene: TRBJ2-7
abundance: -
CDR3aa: CSAATFSGRSFAEQYF
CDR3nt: TGCAGCGCCGCTACCTTTAGCGGGAGGAGCTTTGCCGAGCAGTACTTC

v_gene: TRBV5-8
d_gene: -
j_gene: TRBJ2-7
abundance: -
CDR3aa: CASSVFAGRIRAIYEQYF
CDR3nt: TGTGCCAGCAGCGTCTTTGCAGGGCGGATTCGGGCGATCTACGAGCAGTACTTC

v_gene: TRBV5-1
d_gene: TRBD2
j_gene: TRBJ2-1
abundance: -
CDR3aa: CAISLPGLAGGYEQFF
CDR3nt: TGCGCCATCTCACTTCCGGGACTAGCGGGAGGGTATGAGCAGTTCTTC

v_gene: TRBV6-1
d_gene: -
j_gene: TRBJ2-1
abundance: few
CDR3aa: CASSVNYLSSYNEQFF
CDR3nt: TGTGCCAGCAGTGTGAACTACCTAAGCTCCTACAATGAGCAGTTCTTC

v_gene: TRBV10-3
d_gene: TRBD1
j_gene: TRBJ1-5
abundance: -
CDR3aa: CAIRAGGEGQPQHF
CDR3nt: TGTGCCATCAGGGCAGGGGGCGAAGGTCAGCCCCAGCATTTT

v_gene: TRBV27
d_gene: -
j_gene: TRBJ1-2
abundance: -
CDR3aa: CASSLSPQGANYGYTF
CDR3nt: TGTGCCAGCAGTTTATCACCACAGGGAGCTAACTATGGCTACACCTTC

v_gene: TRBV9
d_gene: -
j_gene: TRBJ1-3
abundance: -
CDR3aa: CASSRSLAGAGNTIYF
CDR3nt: TGTGCCAGCAGCCGTTCCCTGGCAGGGGCTGGAAACACCATATATTTT

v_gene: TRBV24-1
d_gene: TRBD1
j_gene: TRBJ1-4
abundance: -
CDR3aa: CATSDSLRGHNEKLFF
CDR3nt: TGTGCCACCAGTGATTCCCTCAGGGGGCATAATGAAAAACTGTTTTTT

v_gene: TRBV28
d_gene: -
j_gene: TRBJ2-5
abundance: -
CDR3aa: CASTRGGGETQYF
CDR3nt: TGTGCCAGCACCCGGGGAGGAGGGGAGACCCAGTACTTC

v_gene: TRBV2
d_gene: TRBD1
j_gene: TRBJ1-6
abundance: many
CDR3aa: CASSGDRGPFSPLHF
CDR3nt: TGTGCCAGCAGCGGGGACAGGGGGCCATTTTCACCCCTCCACTTT

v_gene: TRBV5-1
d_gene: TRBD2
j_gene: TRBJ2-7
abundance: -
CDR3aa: CASSPTTGGGTLEQYF
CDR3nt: TGCGCCAGCAGCCCCACCACGGGCGGGGGAACTCTCGAGCAGTACTTC

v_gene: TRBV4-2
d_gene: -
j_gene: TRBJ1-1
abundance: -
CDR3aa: CASSQDRGKGNTEAFF
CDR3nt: TGTGCCAGCAGCCAAGATAGGGGGAAAGGGAACACTGAAGCTTTCTTT

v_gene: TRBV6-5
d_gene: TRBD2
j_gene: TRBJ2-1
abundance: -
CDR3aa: CASSYTAGEIVEQFF
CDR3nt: TGTGCCAGCAGTTATACGGCGGGAGAAATCGTTGAGCAGTTCTTC

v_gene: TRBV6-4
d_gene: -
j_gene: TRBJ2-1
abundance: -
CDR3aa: CASSDSSGFNEQFF
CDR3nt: TGTGCCAGCAGTGACTCATCGGGTTTCAATGAGCAGTTCTTC

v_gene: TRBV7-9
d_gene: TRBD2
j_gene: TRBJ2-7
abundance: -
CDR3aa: CASSLLAGAYEQYF
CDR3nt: TGTGCCAGCAGCTTACTAGCGGGTGCCTACGAGCAGTACTTC